This is a list of T cell receptor beta chains from one sample in a study of blood T cells in healthy people across ages. MiXCR, applied by TCRdb to the 5' RACE reads, yields one record per CDR3 protein. The sample consists of about a million distinct CDR3 sequences, 51% of them appearing once. Specimen: blood. These receptors were taken from a woman aged 60 to 75 in good health. Each CDR3 is given with its conserved first and last residue. A D gene is named only where the DNA matches it firmly. Clone size is not always given. Where it is, it says once, few, many or a class for expanded clones.

V,D,J,size,DNA,CDR3
TRBV27,NA,TRBJ2-7,once,TGTGCCAGCCAGGGGCGCGGGAGCGGTTACGAGCAGTACTTC,CASQGRGSGYEQYF
TRBV7-2,NA,TRBJ1-2,NA,TGTGCCAGCAGCTTAGCGGTCAGTCAGGGCTACACCTTC,CASSLAVSQGYTF
TRBV4-1,TRBD2,TRBJ2-3,NA,TGCGCCAGCAGCCGAATGAGCGGACTAGACACAGATACGCAGTATTTT,CASSRMSGLDTDTQYF
TRBV29-1,NA,TRBJ1-1,NA,TGCAGCGTTGAAAATAATTTCGCTGAAGCTTTCTTT,CSVENNFAEAFF
TRBV27,TRBD1,TRBJ2-7,NA,TGTGCCAGCAGTCGCCGGGACAGAGCCGACGAGCAGTACTTC,CASSRRDRADEQYF
TRBV2,TRBD2,TRBJ2-7,NA,TGTGCCAGCAGCCCTGCCGGGACTAGAAGCGAGCAGTACTTC,CASSPAGTRSEQYF
TRBV12-3/TRBV12-4,TRBD1,TRBJ2-7,few,TGTGCCAGCAGTCCCCGACAGGGTCGCGAGCAGTACTTC,CASSPRQGREQYF
TRBV12-3/TRBV12-4,NA,TRBJ2-3,few,TGTGCCAGCAGAGTGGGTACTTGGGATACGCAGTATTTT,CASRVGTWDTQYF
TRBV12-3/TRBV12-4,TRBD1,TRBJ2-7,NA,TGTGCCAGCAGCCTAGGACAGGGTTGGCACAGGTACTTC,CASSLGQGWHRYF
TRBV7-8,TRBD1,TRBJ2-2,NA,TGTGCCAGCAGCTTCCGACAGGGTTCGACCGGGGAGCTGTTTTTT,CASSFRQGSTGELFF
TRBV10-3,NA,TRBJ2-1,NA,TGTGCCATCAGCGAAACCGGGTCCCACAATGAGCAGTTCTTC,CAISETGSHNEQFF
TRBV9,NA,TRBJ1-2,NA,TGTGCCAGCAGCCCCAATGGGGGGGACCCCTATGGCTACACCTTC,CASSPNGGDPYGYTF
TRBV2,NA,TRBJ2-5,NA,TGTGCCAGCAGTAAAAACCTGCAAGAGACCCAGTACTTC,CASSKNLQETQYF
TRBV4-3,NA,TRBJ2-7,NA,TGCGCCAGCAGCCAAGATCGGGGGATATGGTACGAGCAGTACTTC,CASSQDRGIWYEQYF
TRBV2,NA,TRBJ1-1,NA,TGTGCCAGCATTCGTGACACGCACACTGAAGCTTTCTTT,CASIRDTHTEAFF
TRBV28,TRBD1,TRBJ1-1,NA,TGTGCCAGCAGGTCGGACAGGAATTCTTTAGGGACTGAAGCTTTCTTT,CASRSDRNSLGTEAFF
TRBV29-1,TRBD1,TRBJ2-7,NA,TGCAGCGTAAAATCCGGGACAGGGGGCCGCGAGCAGTACTTC,CSVKSGTGGREQYF
TRBV29-1,NA,TRBJ2-1,NA,TGCAGCGTTGCGGAGTGGGATCTCGGGGGTAATGAGCAGTTCTTC,CSVAEWDLGGNEQFF
TRBV14,TRBD2,TRBJ2-7,NA,TGTGCCAGCAGCCAAGATACAGCGGGAGGGCTCGAGCAGTACTTC,CASSQDTAGGLEQYF
TRBV28,TRBD2,TRBJ2-3,NA,TGTGCCAGCAGTTGGGTAGCGGGGACTAGCACAGATACGCAGTATTTT,CASSWVAGTSTDTQYF
TRBV28,NA,TRBJ2-7,NA,TGTGCCAGCAGTCCAACCCCCAGGGGATCACCCTACGAGCAGTACTTC,CASSPTPRGSPYEQYF
TRBV10-2,TRBD2,TRBJ2-7,few,TGCGCCAGCAGAATGACTAGCGGGCTTAACTACGAGCAGTACTTC,CASRMTSGLNYEQYF
TRBV5-1,NA,TRBJ2-4,once,TGCGCCAGCAGCCCATCCGTTGGGGGTGGTAACATTCAGTACTTC,CASSPSVGGGNIQYF
TRBV7-9,NA,TRBJ1-6,few,TGTGCCAGCAGCCCTTGGGGCCTCGATAATTCACCCCTCCACTTT,CASSPWGLDNSPLHF
TRBV7-8,TRBD1,TRBJ1-4,NA,TGTGCCAGCAGCTTAAATTTGCAGACAGGGTTTCGGGAAAAACTGTTTTTT,CASSLNLQTGFREKLFF
TRBV30,TRBD1,TRBJ1-5,NA,TGTGCCTACGCATCCGGGACAGGACTAAGGCCCCAGCATTTT,CAYASGTGLRPQHF
TRBV11-2,NA,TRBJ1-2,few,TGTGCCAGCACCCCGACATTCCTTAACTATGGCTACACCTTC,CASTPTFLNYGYTF
TRBV7-8,TRBD2,TRBJ2-7,many,TGTGCCAGCTCCAGCGGGAGTGTGTACGAGCAGTACTTC,CASSSGSVYEQYF
TRBV6-1,TRBD1,TRBJ2-7,few,TGTGCCAGTTTGACAGGGACCACCTACGAGCAGTACTTC,CASLTGTTYEQYF
TRBV12-3/TRBV12-4,NA,TRBJ2-7,NA,TGTGCCAGCCTCAGCGGGTCTTACTCCTACAATGAGCAGTACTTC,CASLSGSYSYNEQYF
TRBV5-1,TRBD2,TRBJ2-3,NA,TGCGCCAGCAGCTCACTAGCGGGAATTGATGATACGCAGTATTTT,CASSSLAGIDDTQYF
TRBV28,TRBD1,TRBJ2-7,NA,TGTGCCACCAACTCAGGACAGGGGGCAATGAACGAGCAGTACTTC,CATNSGQGAMNEQYF
TRBV29-1,NA,TRBJ2-7,NA,TGCAGCGTTGAGGTCGAGCGGGCTCCCTACGAGCAGTACTTC,CSVEVERAPYEQYF
TRBV20-1,TRBD1,TRBJ2-4,once,TGCAGTGCTAGAGGGACAGGCCTAGATGAGCAGTACTTC,CSARGTGLDEQYF
TRBV7-2,NA,TRBJ2-7,few,TGTGCCAGCAGCTGGAATCTGGGGGCTGAAGGATACGAGCAGTACTTC,CASSWNLGAEGYEQYF
TRBV20-1,NA,TRBJ2-5,NA,TGCAGTGCTTCGCCGGGCGCCCCGGGGGAGTACTTC,CSASPGAPGEYF
TRBV6-5,NA,TRBJ2-6,NA,TGTGCCAGCAGTGGCGTGCAGGCTGGGGCCAACGTCCTGACTTTC,CASSGVQAGANVLTF
TRBV6-1,TRBD2,TRBJ2-3,NA,TGTGCCAGCAGTGAAAGTCAGCTAGCGGGAGTGGGGGATACGCAGTATTTT,CASSESQLAGVGDTQYF